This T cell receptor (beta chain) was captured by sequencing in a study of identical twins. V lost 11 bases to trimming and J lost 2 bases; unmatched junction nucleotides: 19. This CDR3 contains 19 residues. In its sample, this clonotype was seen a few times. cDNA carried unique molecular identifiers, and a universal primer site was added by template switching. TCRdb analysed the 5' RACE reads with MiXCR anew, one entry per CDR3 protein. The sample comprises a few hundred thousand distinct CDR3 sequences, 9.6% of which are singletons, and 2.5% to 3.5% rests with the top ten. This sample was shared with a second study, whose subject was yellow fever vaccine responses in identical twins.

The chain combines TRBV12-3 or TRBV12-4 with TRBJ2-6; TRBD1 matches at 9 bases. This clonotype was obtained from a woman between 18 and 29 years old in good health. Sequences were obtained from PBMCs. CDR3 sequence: CACCSFPGQGGAGANVLTF. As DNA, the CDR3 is TGTGCCTGCTGTTCCTTCCCGGGACAGGGAGGCGCTGGGGCCAACGTCCTGACTTTC.